This T cell receptor (beta chain) was sequenced during a study of CD4 T cells in relation to SARS-CoV-2 and coronaviruses. General study results and limits: This crossreactivity analysis covered spike protein alone, no other viral proteins. Samples before the pandemic and after infection were not matched within any donor.

The unexposed donors gave CD4+ T cells in about 2011-2019, prior to COVID-19. Isolation of CD4+ T cells took place after nine to ten days in culture. Method: immunoSEQ multiplex PCR; TCRdb's copy keeps in-frame clones and lacks some. The table lists approximately 17,000 clones, about four fifths of them singletons. CDR1 and CDR2 (germline): SGHVS, FNYEAQ. The CDR3 has 12 amino acids. With 5 bases removed from V and 7 bases from J, the gap between germline ends came to 12 bases. Remarks on this clone: Antigen: not known.

V is TRBV7-6 and J is TRBJ2-7, with D possibly being TRBD1 (6 bases). The receptor comes from a human donor in good health. The sequencing sample was made of CD4+ T cells from PBMCs, cultured in vitro. Here the CDR3 reads CASSAAGDEQYF. Here the CDR3 DNA reads TGTGCCAGCAGCGCAGCAGGGGATGAGCAGTACTTC.